This T cell receptor beta chain was identified during a study of blood T cells in healthy people across ages. Study conclusions and caveats: Per million T cells, TCR beta diversity dropped roughly linearly as age increased. Naive T cell percentage and TCR beta diversity correlated strongly.

A second roughly 6 to 11 cycle PCR used barcoded and J-beta primers. CDR3-containing paired-end reads numbered at least 2.5 million in each sample. Each CDR3 protein gets one entry after TCRdb re-called the 5' RACE reads with MiXCR. The repertoire consists of about 640,000 distinct CDR3 sequences, with under 65% occurring once and the leading ten covering 30% to 45%. The sample holds a few counts of this clonotype. Its antigen remains unidentified. Each sample gave at least 6 million isolated PBMCs. The CDR3 sequence is 14 residues long. V lost 8 bases, J lost 4 bases, and 5 bases stayed unmatched. The germline CDR1 and CDR2 sequences are MNHNY and SVGAGI (reference sequence).

The genes are TRBV6-6 and TRBJ1-1, with 12 bases fitting TRBD1. The sequence was obtained from a man aged 55 to 70 in good health. Sequenced material: blood. The chain's CDR3 is CASREGQGATEAFF. CDR3 coding DNA: TGTGCCAGCCGAGAGGGACAGGGGGCCACTGAAGCTTTCTTT.